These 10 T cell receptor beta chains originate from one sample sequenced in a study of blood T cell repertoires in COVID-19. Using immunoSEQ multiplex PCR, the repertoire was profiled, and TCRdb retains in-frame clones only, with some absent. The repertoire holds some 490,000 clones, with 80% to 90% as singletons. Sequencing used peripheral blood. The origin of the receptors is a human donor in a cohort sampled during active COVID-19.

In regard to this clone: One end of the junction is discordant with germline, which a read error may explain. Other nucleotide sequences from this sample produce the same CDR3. The CDR3, as DNA: TGTGCCAGCAGCCCGAGACTAGGGGAAGGCGGGGAACTGTTTTTT. Its translation is CASSPRLGEGGELFF. The chain carries TRBV7-3 and TRBJ2-2; a weak D match, TRBD2 (6 bases). The CDR3 consists of 15 residues. Germline V lookup: CDR1 SGHTA, CDR2 FQGTGA.

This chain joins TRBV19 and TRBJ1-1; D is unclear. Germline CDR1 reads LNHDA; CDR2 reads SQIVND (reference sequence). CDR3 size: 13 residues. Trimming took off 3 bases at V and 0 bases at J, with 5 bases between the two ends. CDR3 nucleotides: TGTGCCAGTAGTATCGGGGTGAACACTGAAGCTTTCTTT. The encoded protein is CASSIGVNTEAFF.

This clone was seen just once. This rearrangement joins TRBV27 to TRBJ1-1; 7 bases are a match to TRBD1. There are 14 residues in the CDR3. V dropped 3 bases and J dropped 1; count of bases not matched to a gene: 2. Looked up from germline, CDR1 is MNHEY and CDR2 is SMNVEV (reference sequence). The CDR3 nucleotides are TGTGCCAGCAGTTTGGGGACAGCGAACACTGAAGCTTTCTTT. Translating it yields CASSLGTANTEAFF.

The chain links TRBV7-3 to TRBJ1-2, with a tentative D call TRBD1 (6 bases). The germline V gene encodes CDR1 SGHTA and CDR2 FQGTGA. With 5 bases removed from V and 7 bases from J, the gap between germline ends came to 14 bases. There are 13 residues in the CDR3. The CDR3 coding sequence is TGTGCCAGCAGCAAACAGGGAAGCGGTGGCTACACCTTC. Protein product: CASSKQGSGGYTF.

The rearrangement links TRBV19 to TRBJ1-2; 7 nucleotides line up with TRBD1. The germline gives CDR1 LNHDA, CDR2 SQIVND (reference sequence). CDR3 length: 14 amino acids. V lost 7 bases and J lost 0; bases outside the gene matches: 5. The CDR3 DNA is TGTGCCAGTATTGGGACAGTCGCTAACTATGGCTACACCTTC. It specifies CASIGTVANYGYTF.

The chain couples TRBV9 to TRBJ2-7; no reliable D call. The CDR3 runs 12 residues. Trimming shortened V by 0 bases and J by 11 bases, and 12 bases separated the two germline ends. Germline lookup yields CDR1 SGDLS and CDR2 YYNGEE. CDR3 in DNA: TGTGCCAGCAGCGTAGGCGACGCGAGGAAGTACTTC. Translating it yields CASSVGDARKYF. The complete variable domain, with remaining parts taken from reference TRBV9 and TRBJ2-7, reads DSGVTQTPKHLITATGQRVTLRCSPRSGDLSVYWYQQSLDQGLQFLIQYYNGEERAKGNILERFSAQQFPDLHSELNLSSLELGDSALYFCASSVGDARKYFGPGTRLTVT.

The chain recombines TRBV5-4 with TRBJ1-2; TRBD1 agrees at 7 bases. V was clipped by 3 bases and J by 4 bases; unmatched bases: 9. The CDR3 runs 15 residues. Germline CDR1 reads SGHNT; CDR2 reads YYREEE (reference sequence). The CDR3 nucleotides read TGTGCCAGCAGCTCGTCCCGGGACAGCTTCTATGGCTACACCTTC. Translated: CASSSSRDSFYGYTF. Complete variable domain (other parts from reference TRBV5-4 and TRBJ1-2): ETGVTQSPTHLIKTRGQQVTLRCSSQSGHNTVSWYQQALGQGPQFIFQYYREEENGRGNFPPRFSGLQFPNYSSELNVNALELDDSALYLCASSSSRDSFYGYTFGSGTRLTVV.

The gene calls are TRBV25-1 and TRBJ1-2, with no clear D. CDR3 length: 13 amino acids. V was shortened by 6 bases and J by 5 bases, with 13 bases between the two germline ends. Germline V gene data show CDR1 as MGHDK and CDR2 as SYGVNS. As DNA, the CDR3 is TGTGCCAGCAGCACAGCGGCGCAGTATGGCTACACCTTC. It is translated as CASSTAAQYGYTF.

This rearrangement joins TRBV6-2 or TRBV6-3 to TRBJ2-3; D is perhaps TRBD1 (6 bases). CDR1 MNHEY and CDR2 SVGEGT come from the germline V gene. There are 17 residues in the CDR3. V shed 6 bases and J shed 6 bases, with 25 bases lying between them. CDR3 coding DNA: TGTGCCAGCAGCCCTAACAGGGTAATCGGGCTCGCGGATACGCAGTATTTT. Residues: CASSPNRVIGLADTQYF.

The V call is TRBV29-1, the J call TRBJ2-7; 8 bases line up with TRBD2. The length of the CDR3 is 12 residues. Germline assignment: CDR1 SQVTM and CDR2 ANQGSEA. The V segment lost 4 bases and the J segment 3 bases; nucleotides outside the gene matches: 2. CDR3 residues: CSVAAGGYEQYF. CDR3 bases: TGCAGCGTTGCGGCGGGAGGCTACGAGCAGTACTTC.